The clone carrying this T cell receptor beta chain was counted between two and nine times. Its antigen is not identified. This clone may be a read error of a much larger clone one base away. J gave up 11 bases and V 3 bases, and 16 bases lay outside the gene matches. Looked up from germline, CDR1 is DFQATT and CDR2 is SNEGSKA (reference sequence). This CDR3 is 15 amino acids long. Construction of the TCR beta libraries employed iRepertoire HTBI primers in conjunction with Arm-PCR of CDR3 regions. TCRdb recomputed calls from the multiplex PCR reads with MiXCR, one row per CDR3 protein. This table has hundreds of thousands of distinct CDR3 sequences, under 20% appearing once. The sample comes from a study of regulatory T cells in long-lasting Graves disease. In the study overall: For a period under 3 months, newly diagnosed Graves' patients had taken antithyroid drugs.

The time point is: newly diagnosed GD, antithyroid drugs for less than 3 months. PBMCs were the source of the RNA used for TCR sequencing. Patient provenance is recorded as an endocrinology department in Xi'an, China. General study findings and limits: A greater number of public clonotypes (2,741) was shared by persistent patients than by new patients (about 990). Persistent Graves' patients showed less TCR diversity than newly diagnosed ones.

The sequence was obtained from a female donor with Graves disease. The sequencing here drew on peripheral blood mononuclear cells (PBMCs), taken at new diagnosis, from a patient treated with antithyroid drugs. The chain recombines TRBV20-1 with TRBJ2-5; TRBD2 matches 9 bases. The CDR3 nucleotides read TGCAGTGCTAGGCGGCTAGCGGGGTCCTACAATGAGCAGTACTTC. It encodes CSARRLAGSYNEQYF.